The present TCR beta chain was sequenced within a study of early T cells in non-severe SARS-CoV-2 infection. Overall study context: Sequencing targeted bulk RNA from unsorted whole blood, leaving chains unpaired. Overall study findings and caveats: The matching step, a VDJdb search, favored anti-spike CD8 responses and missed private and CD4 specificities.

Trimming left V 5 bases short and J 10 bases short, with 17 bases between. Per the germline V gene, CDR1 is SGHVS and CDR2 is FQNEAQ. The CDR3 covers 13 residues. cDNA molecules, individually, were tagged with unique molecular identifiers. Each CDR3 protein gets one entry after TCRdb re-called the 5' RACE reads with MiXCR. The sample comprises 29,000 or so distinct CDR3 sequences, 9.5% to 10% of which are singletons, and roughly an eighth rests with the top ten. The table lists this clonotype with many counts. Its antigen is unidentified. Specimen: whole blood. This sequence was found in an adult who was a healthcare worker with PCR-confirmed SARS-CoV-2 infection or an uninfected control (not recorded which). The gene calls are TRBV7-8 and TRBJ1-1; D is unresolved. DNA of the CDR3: TGTGCCAGCAGCCCCCCGTTTCGAACCGGAGCTTTCTTT. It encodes CASSPPFRTGAFF. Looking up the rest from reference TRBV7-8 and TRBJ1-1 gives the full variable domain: GAGVSQSPRYKVAKRGQDVALRCDPISGHVSLFWYQQALGQGPEFLTYFQNEAQLDKSGLPSDRFFAERPEGSVSTLKIQRTQQEDSAVYLCASSPPFRTGAFFGQGTRLTVV.